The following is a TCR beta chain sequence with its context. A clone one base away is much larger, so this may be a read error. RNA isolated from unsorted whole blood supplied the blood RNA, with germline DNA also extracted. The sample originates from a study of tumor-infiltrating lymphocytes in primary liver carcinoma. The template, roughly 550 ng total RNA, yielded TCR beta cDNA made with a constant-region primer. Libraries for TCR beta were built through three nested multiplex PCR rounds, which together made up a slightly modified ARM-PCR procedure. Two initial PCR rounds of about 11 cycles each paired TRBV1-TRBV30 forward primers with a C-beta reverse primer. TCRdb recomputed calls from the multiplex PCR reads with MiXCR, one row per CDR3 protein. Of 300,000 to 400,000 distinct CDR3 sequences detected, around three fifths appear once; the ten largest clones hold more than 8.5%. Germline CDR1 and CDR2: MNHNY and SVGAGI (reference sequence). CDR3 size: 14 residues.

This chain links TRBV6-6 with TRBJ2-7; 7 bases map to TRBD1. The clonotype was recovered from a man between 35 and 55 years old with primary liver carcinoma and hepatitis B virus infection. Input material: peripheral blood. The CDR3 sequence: CAGRGTVNSYEQYF. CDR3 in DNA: TGTGCCGGCAGAGGGACAGTAAACTCCTACGAGCAGTACTTC.